The 23 T cell receptor beta chains presented below share a single source sample, sequenced in a study of cytomegalovirus exposure and HLA in healthy donors. The primer mix had 60 Vbeta and 13 Jbeta primers. This table comes from immunoSEQ multiplex PCR, and its TCRdb copy is limited to in-frame clones, with some not included. The data show about 160,000 clones, 84% seen once. The sample taken for sequencing was PBMCs. The receptors come from a man aged 25 to 40 in good health and CMV-seronegative.

This chain connects TRBV18 to TRBJ2-7; D possibly corresponds to TRBD1 (5 bases). The CDR3 contains 15 residues. The V end lost 3 bases, the J end lost 3 bases, and 15 bases lay between the germline ends. The germline gives CDR1 KGHSH, CDR2 LQKENI. CDR3 protein: CASSPVSRVIYEQYF. CDR3 nucleotides: TGTGCCAGCTCACCGGTTAGCAGGGTAATCTACGAGCAGTACTTC.

V usage is TRBV7-6 and J usage is TRBJ1-2; TRBD1 aligns across 9 bases. CDR1 is SGHVS and CDR2 is FNYEAQ in the germline V gene. CDR3 length: 14 amino acids. The V gene end was trimmed by 1 base and the J gene end by 5 bases; junction bases not matched to a gene: 2. The CDR3 region has the DNA TGTGCCAGCAGCTTAGGGACAGGGGCTTATGGCTACACCTTC. It is translated as CASSLGTGAYGYTF.

The V and J genes are TRBV7-9 and TRBJ1-1, with D tentatively TRBD1 (6 bases). The germline gives CDR1 SEHNR, CDR2 FQNEAQ (reference sequence). CDR3 length equals 15 residues. V shed 3 bases and J shed 0 bases, with 11 bases lying between them. The CDR3 loop reads CASSFTGIMNTEAFF. The CDR3 bases are TGTGCCAGCAGCTTCACAGGGATCATGAACACTGAAGCTTTCTTT.

The rearrangement joins TRBV7-6 to TRBJ2-1, with 10 bases identical to TRBD2. CDR3 size: 18 residues. Germline CDR1 SGHVS, CDR2 FNYEAQ. With 5 bases clipped from V and 4 bases from J, the junction kept 14 bases outside the gene matches. In nucleotides, the CDR3 is TGTGCCAGCAGCCCCGGCGGGTTAGCGGGGGGTACTTACAATGAGCAGTTCTTC. Residues: CASSPGGLAGGTYNEQFF. The entire variable domain, with the rest obtained from reference TRBV7-6 and TRBJ2-1, is as follows: GAGVSQSPRYKVTKRGQDVALRCDPISGHVSLYWYRQALGQGPEFLTYFNYEAQQDKSGLPNDRFSAERPEGSISTLTIQRTEQRDSAMYRCASSPGGLAGGTYNEQFFGPGTRLTVL.

This clone was observed a handful of times. The CDR3, as DNA: TGTGCCAGCAGCACTAGACAGGGGCCCACTGAAGCTTTCTTT. This encodes CASSTRQGPTEAFF. The chain recombines TRBV11-2 with TRBJ1-1, with TRBD1 identical over 8 bases. V was pared by 5 bases and J by 4 bases, with 6 bases of the junction left unmatched. CDR1 and CDR2 (germline): SGHAT, FQNNGV. The CDR3 length is 14 residues.

The genes are TRBV5-1 and TRBJ1-3; no definite D call. The ends were cut back, 0 bases at V and 2 bases at J, with 6 bases in the middle. The CDR3 length is 14 residues. CDR1 SGHRS and CDR2 YFSETQ come from the germline V gene. This CDR3 is CASSLVPAGNTIYF. The CDR3 DNA sequence: TGCGCCAGCAGCTTGGTTCCAGCTGGAAACACCATATATTTT.

This sequence joins TRBV2 and TRBJ1-5, with a tentative D call TRBD1 (6 bases). The CDR3 contains 15 residues. V was shortened by 7 bases and J by 0 bases, with 13 bases between the two germline ends. CDR1 is SNHLY and CDR2 is FYNNEI in the germline V gene. CDR3 sequence reads: CASTGPGDSNQPQHF. The CDR3, as DNA: TGTGCCAGCACTGGCCCAGGGGATAGCAATCAGCCCCAGCATTTT.

The chain employs TRBV19 and TRBJ1-6; D gene unclear. CDR3 length: 14 residues. The germline gives CDR1 LNHDA, CDR2 SQIVND (reference sequence). Trimming left V 7 bases short and J 7 bases short, with 14 bases between. For the CDR3, the DNA is TGTGCCAGTACCCTTAACACCAAAAATTCACCCCTCCACTTT. Protein sequence: CASTLNTKNSPLHF.

The chain employs TRBV9 and TRBJ2-7; 9 bases fit TRBD2. The CDR3 loop spans 15 amino acids. Germline loops: CDR1 SGDLS, CDR2 YYNGEE. V was clipped by 1 base and J by 4 bases; unmatched bases: 6. DNA of the CDR3: TGTGCCAGCAGCGTATCTGCTAGCGGGACTTACGAGCAGTACTTC. Translated: CASSVSASGTYEQYF.

This chain links TRBV6-1 with TRBJ2-2; 7 bases line up with TRBD1. Germline lookup yields CDR1 MNHNS and CDR2 SASEGT. The CDR3 extends over 16 amino acids. Germline trimming cut 2 bases from V and 6 bases from J; bases unmatched to any gene: 9. CDR3 coding DNA: TGTGCCAGCAGTGAACCGACAGGGTGGGGGCCCGGGGAGCTGTTTTTT. Protein product: CASSEPTGWGPGELFF.

The rearrangement uses TRBV7-3 and TRBJ2-3, with TRBD2 matching 10 bases. This CDR3 region has 15 residues. With V trimmed by 3 bases and J by 1 base, 1 base remained unmatched. Germline values: CDR1 SGHTA, CDR2 FQGTGA. The CDR3: CASSFGLAGTDTQYF. The CDR3 nucleotides are TGTGCCAGCAGCTTCGGACTAGCGGGCACAGATACGCAGTATTTT.

The CDR3 region has the DNA TGTGCCAGCAGCCCCCCCTGGCGGGGAAACAATGAGCAGTTCTTC. The encoded protein is CASSPPWRGNNEQFF. The chain carries TRBV11-1 and TRBJ2-1; D perhaps matches TRBD2 (6 bases). The CDR3 is 15 residues long. The V and J ends lost 5 bases and 5 bases respectively, with 16 bases between them. Germline CDR1 is SGHAT and CDR2 is FQDESV (reference sequence).

This rearrangement joins TRBV28 to TRBJ2-1; maybe TRBD2 (6 bases). V gave up 4 bases and J gave up 8 bases, with 6 bases separating them. This CDR3 is 11 amino acids long. Germline assignment: CDR1 MDHEN and CDR2 SYDVKM. CDR3 region: CASSWEDEQFF. CDR3 in DNA: TGTGCCAGCAGTTGGGAGGATGAGCAGTTCTTC.

This chain links TRBV7-8 with TRBJ2-2; 16 bases agree with TRBD2. V shed 4 bases, J shed 5 bases, and the junction held 7 bases outside the gene matches. The CDR3 loop spans 18 amino acids. Germline V gives CDR1 SGHVS, CDR2 FQNEAQ. The CDR3 DNA reads TGTGCCAGCAGCTCCGGGACTAGCGGGGGGGGCCGGACCGGGGAGCTGTTTTTT. It encodes CASSSGTSGGGRTGELFF.

Concerning this clone: The sample carries other DNA sequences with the same CDR3. V and J are TRBV5-1 and TRBJ1-2, with no clear D. Trimming shortened V by 0 bases and J by 0 bases, and 3 bases separated the two germline ends. Germline lookup yields CDR1 SGHRS and CDR2 YFSETQ. The CDR3 sequence is 13 residues long. The chain's CDR3 is CASSLAANYGYTF. The DNA for the CDR3 is TGCGCCAGCAGCTTGGCGGCTAACTATGGCTACACCTTC.

V and J are TRBV27 and TRBJ1-1; the match to TRBD1 covers 12 bases. CDR3 size: 18 residues. In germline, CDR1 is MNHEY, CDR2 SMNVEV (reference sequence). The trim removed 0 bases at V and 6 bases at J, leaving 11 bases unmatched. The CDR3, as DNA: TGTGCCAGCAGTTTATCGGATGGGGACAGGGGGCTAGGGTCTGAAGCTTTCTTT. Protein product: CASSLSDGDRGLGSEAFF.

CDR3 residues: CASSLGGQYTDTQYF. The CDR3 DNA sequence: TGCGCCAGCAGCTTGGGCGGACAGTACACAGATACGCAGTATTTT. The genes are TRBV5-1 and TRBJ2-3; D perhaps matches TRBD1 (6 bases). Between the trimmed V and J ends, which lost 0 bases and 2 bases, there was a span of 10 bases. From germline, CDR1 is SGHRS and CDR2 YFSETQ. CDR3 size: 15 residues.

Only one count was recorded for this clone. The chain joins TRBV19 to TRBJ1-2, with D possibly TRBD1 on 6 matching bases. This CDR3 has 13 amino acids. The V end lost 5 bases, the J end lost 1 base, and 8 bases lay between the germline ends. CDR1 and CDR2 from the germline V gene are LNHDA and SQIVND (reference sequence). CDR3 in amino acids: CASSQGNNYGYTF. CDR3 DNA: TGTGCCAGTAGTCAGGGGAATAACTATGGCTACACCTTC. The full variable domain, completed using reference TRBV19 and TRBJ1-2, is DGGITQSPKYLFRKEGQNVTLSCEQNLNHDAMYWYRQDPGQGLRLIYYSQIVNDFQKGDIAEGYSVSREKKESFPLTVTSAQKNPTAFYLCASSQGNNYGYTFGSGTRLTVV.

In the case of this clone: The identical CDR3 is also encoded by other nucleotide sequences in the sample. V is TRBV30 and J is TRBJ1-5; tentative D call: TRBD1 (6 bases). V lost 0 bases, J lost 5 bases, and 8 bases lay in between. The length of the CDR3 is 13 residues. Germline V gene data show CDR1 as GTSNPN and CDR2 as SVGIG (reference sequence). The CDR3 nucleotides are TGTGCCTGGAGTGTACAGGGAGATCAGCCCCAGCATTTT. Amino acid sequence: CAWSVQGDQPQHF.

This clone was seen more than once but under ten times. V gene TRBV4-1 combines with J gene TRBJ2-3; D gene unclear. Germline CDR1 reads MGHRA; CDR2 reads YSYEKL. The ends were cut back, 1 base at V and 2 bases at J, with 10 bases in the middle. The CDR3 covers 15 residues. The CDR3 DNA follows: TGCGCCAGCAGCCAAGGTAACCTAGACACAGATACGCAGTATTTT. Residues: CASSQGNLDTDTQYF.

The genes are TRBV5-1 and TRBJ1-1; 8 bases are a match to TRBD1. Looked up from germline, CDR1 is SGHRS and CDR2 is YFSETQ. The CDR3 is 12 amino acids. The V gene end was trimmed by 3 bases and the J gene end by 9 bases; junction bases not matched to a gene: 4. The CDR3 DNA follows: TGCGCCAGCAGCTCCGGACAGGGCAAAGCTTTCTTT. Its translation is CASSSGQGKAFF.

This rearrangement joins TRBV28 to TRBJ2-1, with no clear D. CDR1 and CDR2 from the germline V gene are MDHEN and SYDVKM. Trimming cost V 3 bases and J 0 bases, with 9 bases left between them. The CDR3 is 15 residues long. The CDR3 region is CASSLPSNSYNEQFF. CDR3 DNA: TGTGCCAGCAGTTTGCCTAGTAACTCCTACAATGAGCAGTTCTTC.

The gene calls are TRBV9 and TRBJ2-6, with a possible D match to TRBD2 (6 bases). The CDR3 consists of 18 residues. V was pared by 0 bases and J by 4 bases, with 17 bases between. CDR1 SGDLS and CDR2 YYNGEE come from the germline V gene. CDR3 nucleotide sequence: TGTGCCAGCAGCGTAGAGGGCGGGAATTTCGCCGGGGCCAACGTCCTGACTTTC. Amino acid sequence: CASSVEGGNFAGANVLTF.